The text below deals with one T cell receptor (beta chain). Repertoires were generated with immunoSEQ multiplex PCR, while TCRdb's copy carries only in-frame clones and drops some. The table has about 8,200 clones, over 25% seen once. These data originate in a study of graft-versus-host responses after intestinal transplantation. General study points: Patients with graft-donor T cell macrochimerism had high graft-versus-host to host-versus-graft clonal ratios in allografts.

Irradiated stimulators labeled with violet dye, approximately 200,000 in number, were plated with approximately 200,000 CFSE-labeled responders. J gave up 3 bases and V 8 bases, and 10 bases lay outside the gene matches. Germline-derived CDR1 and CDR2 are WSHSY and SAAADI. CDR3 length: 14 residues. This sequence was found in a human patient who received an intestinal transplant. This specimen consisted of alloreactive CD4+ T cells from a mixed lymphocyte reaction culture, obtained before intestinal transplant. As to subset: CFSE-low proliferating T cells sorted from approximately 6-day pre-transplant mixed lymphocyte reaction (GvH or HvG direction). The gene calls are TRBV10-2 and TRBJ2-7; 7 nucleotides align to TRBD1. CDR3 DNA: TGCGCCAGCCGGGGCCAGACAGGGTTCTACGAGCAGTACTTC. Amino acids: CASRGQTGFYEQYF.